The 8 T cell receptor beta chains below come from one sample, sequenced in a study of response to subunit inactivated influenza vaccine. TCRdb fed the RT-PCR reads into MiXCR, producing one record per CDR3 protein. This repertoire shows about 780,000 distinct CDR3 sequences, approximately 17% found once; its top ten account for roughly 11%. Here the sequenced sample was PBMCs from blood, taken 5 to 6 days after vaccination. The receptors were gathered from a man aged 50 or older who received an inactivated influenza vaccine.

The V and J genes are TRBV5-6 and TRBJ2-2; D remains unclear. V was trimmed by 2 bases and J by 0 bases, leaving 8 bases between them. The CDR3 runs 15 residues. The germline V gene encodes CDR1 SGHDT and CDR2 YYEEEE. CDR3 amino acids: CASSFGVSNTGELFF. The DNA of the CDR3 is TGTGCCAGCAGCTTTGGGGTATCGAACACCGGGGAGCTGTTTTTT.

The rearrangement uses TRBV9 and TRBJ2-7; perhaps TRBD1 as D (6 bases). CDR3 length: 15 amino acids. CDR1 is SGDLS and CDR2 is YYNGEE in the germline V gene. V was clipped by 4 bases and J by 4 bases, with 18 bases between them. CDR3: CASSFNRDNPYEQYF. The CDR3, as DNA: TGTGCCAGCAGCTTCAACCGGGACAATCCTTACGAGCAGTACTTC.

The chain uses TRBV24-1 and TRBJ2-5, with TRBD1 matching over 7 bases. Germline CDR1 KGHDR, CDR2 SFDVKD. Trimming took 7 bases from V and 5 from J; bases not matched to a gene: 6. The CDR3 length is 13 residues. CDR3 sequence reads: CATRDRSGETQYF. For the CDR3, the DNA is TGTGCCACCAGGGACAGGTCGGGGGAGACCCAGTACTTC.

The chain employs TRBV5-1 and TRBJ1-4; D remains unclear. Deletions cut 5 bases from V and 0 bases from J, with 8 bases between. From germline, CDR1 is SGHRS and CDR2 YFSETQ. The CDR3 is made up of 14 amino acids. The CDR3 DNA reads TGCGCCAGCAGATTGCAGCCAACTAATGAAAAACTGTTTTTT. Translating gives CASRLQPTNEKLFF.

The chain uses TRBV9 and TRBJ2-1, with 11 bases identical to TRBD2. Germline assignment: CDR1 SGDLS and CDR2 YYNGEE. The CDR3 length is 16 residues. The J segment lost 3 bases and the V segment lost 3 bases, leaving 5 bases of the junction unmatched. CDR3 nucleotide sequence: TGTGCCAGCAGCGCCAGTAGCGGGAGGGTCTACAATGAGCAGTTCTTC. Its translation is CASSASSGRVYNEQFF.

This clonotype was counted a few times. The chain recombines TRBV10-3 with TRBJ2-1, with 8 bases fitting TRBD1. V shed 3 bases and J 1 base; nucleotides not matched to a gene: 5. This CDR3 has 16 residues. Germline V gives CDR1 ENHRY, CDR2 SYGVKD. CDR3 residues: CAISDPTGGSYNEQFF. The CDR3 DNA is TGTGCCATCAGTGACCCCACAGGGGGTTCCTACAATGAGCAGTTCTTC.

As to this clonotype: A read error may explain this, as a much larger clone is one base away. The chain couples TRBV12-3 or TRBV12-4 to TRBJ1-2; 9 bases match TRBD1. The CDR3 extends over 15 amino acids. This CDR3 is CASSAGTGYNFGYTF. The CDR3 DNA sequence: TGTGCCAGCAGTGCCGGGACAGGGTACAACTTTGGCTACACCTTC.

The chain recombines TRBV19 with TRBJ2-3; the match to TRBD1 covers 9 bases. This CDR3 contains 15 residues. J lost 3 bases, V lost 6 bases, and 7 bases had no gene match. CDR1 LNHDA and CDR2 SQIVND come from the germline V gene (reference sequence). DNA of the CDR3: TGTGCCAGTAGAAGACCGGGACAGGGAACAGATACGCAGTATTTT. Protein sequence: CASRRPGQGTDTQYF.